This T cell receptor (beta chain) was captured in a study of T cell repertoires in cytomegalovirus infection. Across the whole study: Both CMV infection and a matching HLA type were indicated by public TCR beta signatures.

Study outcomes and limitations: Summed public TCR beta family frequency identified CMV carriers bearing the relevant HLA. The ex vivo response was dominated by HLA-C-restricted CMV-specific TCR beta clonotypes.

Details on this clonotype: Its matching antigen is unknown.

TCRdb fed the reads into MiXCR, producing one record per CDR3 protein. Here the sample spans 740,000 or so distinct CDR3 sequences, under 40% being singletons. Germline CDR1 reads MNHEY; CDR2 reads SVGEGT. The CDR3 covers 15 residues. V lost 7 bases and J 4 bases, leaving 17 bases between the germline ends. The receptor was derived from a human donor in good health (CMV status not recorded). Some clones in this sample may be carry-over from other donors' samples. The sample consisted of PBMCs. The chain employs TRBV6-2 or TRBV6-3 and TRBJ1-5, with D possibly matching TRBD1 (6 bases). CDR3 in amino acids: CASTGQTGINQPQHF. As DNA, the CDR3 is TGTGCCAGCACGGGTCAGACAGGAATAAATCAGCCCCAGCATTTT.